The sample holds one count of the clone carrying this TCR beta chain. Symptom resolution, clearance, or two negative PCRs marked donors in Cohort 3 as recovered. Per the original methods: Researchers report that nucleated cell counts were estimated from reference gene primer amplification. Assay used: immunoSEQ multiplex PCR; TCRdb lists only in-frame clones, some missing. V, J and clone size were drawn from that table, and D and trimming were deduced from the DNA. The data hold 250,000 to 350,000 clones, with around 90% observed a single time. V lost 0 bases and J lost 9; bases outside the gene matches: 5. Germline V gives CDR1 MNHEY, CDR2 SVGAGI. The CDR3 sequence is 15 residues long. The record originates from a study of blood T cell repertoires in COVID-19. Study context: Sample material is recorded as cDNA or gDNA derived from T cells, B-cell-depleted T cells, or PBMCs.

The chain recombines TRBV6-5 with TRBJ1-6, with 7 bases aligning to TRBD1. The sample was PBMCs or T cells enriched from blood (not recorded which). The TCR sequence derives from a woman aged 50 to 60 who had recovered from COVID-19. CDR3 in amino acids: CASSYSVTGVSPLHF. The DNA for the CDR3 is TGTGCCAGCAGTTACTCGGTAACAGGGGTTTCACCCCTCCACTTT.